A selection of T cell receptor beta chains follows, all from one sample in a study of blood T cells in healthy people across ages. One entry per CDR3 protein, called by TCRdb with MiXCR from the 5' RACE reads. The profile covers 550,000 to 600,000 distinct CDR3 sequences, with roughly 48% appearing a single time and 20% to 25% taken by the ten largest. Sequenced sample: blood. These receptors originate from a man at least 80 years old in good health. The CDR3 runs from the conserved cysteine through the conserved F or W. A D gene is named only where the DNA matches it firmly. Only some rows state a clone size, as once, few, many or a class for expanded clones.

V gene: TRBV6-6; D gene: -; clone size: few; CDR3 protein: CASSYGGRDEQYF
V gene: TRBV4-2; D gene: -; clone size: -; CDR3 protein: CASSPPTDWTSTDTQYF
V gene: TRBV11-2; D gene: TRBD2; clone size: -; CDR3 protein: CASSLLTSGTFNEQYF
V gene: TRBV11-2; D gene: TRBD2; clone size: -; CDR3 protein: CASSSRKRGGPYEQYF
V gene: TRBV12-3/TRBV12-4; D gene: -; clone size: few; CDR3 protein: CASSSRGGRGEKLFF
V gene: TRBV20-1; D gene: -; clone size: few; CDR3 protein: CSAPTTNNYGYTF
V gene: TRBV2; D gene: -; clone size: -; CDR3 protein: CASSDGAGPTDTQYF
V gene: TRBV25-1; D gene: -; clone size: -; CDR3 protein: CASSTSVGAGETQYF
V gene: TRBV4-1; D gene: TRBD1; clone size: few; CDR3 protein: CASSSQTGRNQPQHF
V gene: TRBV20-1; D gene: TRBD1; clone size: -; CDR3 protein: CSADSGTGAEDTQYF
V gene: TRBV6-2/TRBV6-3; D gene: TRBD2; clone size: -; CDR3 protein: CASSYWTSGFFF
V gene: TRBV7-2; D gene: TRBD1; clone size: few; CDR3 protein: CASTSPGQVWVEQFF
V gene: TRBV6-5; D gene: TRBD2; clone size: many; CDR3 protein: CASSWGGGDTQYF
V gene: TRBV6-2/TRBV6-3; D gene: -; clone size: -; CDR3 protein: CASSYSSPGELFF
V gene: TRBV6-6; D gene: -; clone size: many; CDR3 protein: CASRRGRLYSNQPQHF
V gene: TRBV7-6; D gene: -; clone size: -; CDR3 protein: CASSPGSDGYTF
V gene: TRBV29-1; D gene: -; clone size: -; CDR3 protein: CRERGLWQETQYF
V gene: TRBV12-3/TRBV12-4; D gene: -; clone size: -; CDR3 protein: CASSFHTGPTPETQYF
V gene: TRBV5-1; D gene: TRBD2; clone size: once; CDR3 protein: CASSLRLAANEQFF
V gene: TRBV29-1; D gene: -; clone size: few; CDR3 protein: CSVVAGMWGANVLTF
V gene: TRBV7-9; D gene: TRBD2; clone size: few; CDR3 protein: CASSLGGPSGYTDTQYF
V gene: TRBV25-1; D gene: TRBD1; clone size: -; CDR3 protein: CASSVLDRVDSPLHF
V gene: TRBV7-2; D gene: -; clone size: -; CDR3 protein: CASSLRARQEVMNTEAFF
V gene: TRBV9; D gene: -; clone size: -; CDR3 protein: CASSSSTGTTEAFF
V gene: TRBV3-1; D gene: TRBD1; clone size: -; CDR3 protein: CASSQGGQGAEYF
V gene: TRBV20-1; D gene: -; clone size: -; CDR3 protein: CSARAYSGTYEQYF
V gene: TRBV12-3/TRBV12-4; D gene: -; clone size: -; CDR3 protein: CASSLRVGWEQYF
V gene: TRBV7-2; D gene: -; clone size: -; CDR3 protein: CASSPQAGGDRPQHF